This entry lists 19 T cell receptor beta chains sequenced from one sample in a study of synovial regulatory T cells in juvenile arthritis. Here immunoSEQ multiplex PCR was the method, and the copy in TCRdb shows in-frame clones only, minus some. The listing contains 8,000 to 10,000 clones. What was sequenced was Treg cells from blood. Documented subset: remaining (HLA-DR-negative) circulating blood Treg cells. These receptor sequences come from a donor between 2 and 29 years old with juvenile idiopathic arthritis.

The chain carries TRBV30 and TRBJ1-5; TCRdb returns TRBD1, unconfirmable since there is no DNA. The CDR3 is 14 amino acids. Only the protein is available. CDR1 and CDR2 (germline): GTSNPN, SVGIG (reference sequence). CDR3 protein: CAWSQGARNQPQHF.

This chain links TRBV7-9 with TRBJ1-1. The CDR3 runs to 12 residues. The entry carries no DNA sequence. Germline values: CDR1 SEHNR, CDR2 FQNEAQ (reference sequence). The CDR3 is CASRRSNTEAFF.

The CDR3: CASSLTGGGTDTQYF. The genes are TRBV5-6 and TRBJ2-3; TCRdb gives TRBD1 as the D gene, but with no DNA this cannot be confirmed. The CDR3 totals 15 residues. There is no recorded DNA. Germline V gene sequence: CDR1 SGHDT, CDR2 YYEEEE.

This chain uses TRBV7-8 with TRBJ2-3; without DNA, the TCRdb call of TRBD2 cannot be checked. The CDR3 runs 16 residues. The DNA is not on file. Per the germline V gene, CDR1 is SGHVS and CDR2 is FQNEAQ. The CDR3 reads CASSFRRTPIGDTQYF. Together with reference TRBV7-8 and TRBJ2-3, the CDR3 gives the full variable domain: GAGVSQSPRYKVAKRGQDVALRCDPISGHVSLFWYQQALGQGPEFLTYFQNEAQLDKSGLPSDRFFAERPEGSVSTLKIQRTQQEDSAVYLCASSFRRTPIGDTQYFGPGTRLTVL.

The chain has TRBV6-1 and TRBJ1-1. Germline V CDR1 and CDR2: MNHNS, SASEGT. The CDR3 loop spans 14 amino acids. No DNA is recorded. The CDR3 loop reads CASSRTGMNTEAFF.

The genes are TRBV12-5 and TRBJ2-1; lacking DNA, the TRBD2 call made by TCRdb goes unchecked. Looked up from germline, CDR1 is LGHNT and CDR2 is FRNRAP. The CDR3 is 17 amino acids. No nucleotide data were recorded. The CDR3 loop reads CASGAVLAGPSYNEQFF.

This chain joins TRBV11-2 and TRBJ1-4. The CDR3 has 16 residues. DNA is not on record. Germline CDR1 SGHAT, CDR2 FQNNGV. CDR3 protein: CASSMASGRINEKLFF. The complete variable domain, with remaining parts taken from reference TRBV11-2 and TRBJ1-4, reads EAGVAQSPRYKIIEKRQSVAFWCNPISGHATLYWYQQILGQGPKLLIQFQNNGVVDDSQLPKDRFSAERLKGVDSTLKIQPAKLEDSAVYLCASSMASGRINEKLFFGSGTQLSVL.

CDR3 in amino acids: CASSRRDTSWGYTF. The chain uses TRBV4-2 and TRBJ1-2; checking the TCRdb D call of TRBD1 is not possible without DNA. From germline, CDR1 is LGHNA and CDR2 YNFKEQ. The length of the CDR3 is 14 residues. The coding DNA is unavailable.

This chain uses TRBV10-3 with TRBJ1-1; TCRdb's D call of TRBD1 is untestable without DNA. Per germline, CDR1 ENHRY and CDR2 SYGVKD. The CDR3 consists of 13 residues. Only the protein is on record. CDR3 in amino acids: CAISPDRGTEAFF.

The chain has TRBV4-1 and TRBJ1-2. The CDR3 extends over 15 amino acids. No DNA appears here. The V gene's germline CDR1 is MGHRA and CDR2 YSYEKL. This chain's CDR3 is CASSQEGWGAGGYTF.

This sequence joins TRBV18 and TRBJ2-1; TCRdb's assignment of TRBD1 cannot be checked, as there is no DNA. Germline CDR1 and CDR2: KGHSH and LQKENI. The CDR3 has 13 residues. Only the protein is on record. The CDR3 here is CASSPPWTGSQFF.

J is TRBJ2-7 and V is TRBV4-1; TCRdb's D call, TRBD2, is unchecked because there is no DNA. The germline CDR1 and CDR2 sequences are MGHRA and YSYEKL. This CDR3 comprises 17 residues. This entry has no DNA. CDR3 in amino acids: CASSQLSSSGLDYEQYF.

V and J are TRBV20-1 and TRBJ2-7; TCRdb calls TRBD1, which cannot be checked without DNA. Germline values: CDR1 DFQATT, CDR2 SNEGSKA (reference sequence). The CDR3 has 11 residues. The DNA is unrecorded. The CDR3 is CSAGWFYEQYF.

The V gene is TRBV10-3, the J gene TRBJ1-2; without DNA, the TCRdb call of TRBD1 cannot be checked. This CDR3 region has 12 residues. Only the protein is on record. The germline V gene encodes CDR1 ENHRY and CDR2 SYGVKD. The CDR3 protein is CAISQGANGYTF.

The chain couples TRBV5-6 to TRBJ2-2. Looked up from germline, CDR1 is SGHDT and CDR2 is YYEEEE. The CDR3 is 13 amino acids. The coding DNA is unavailable. The CDR3 spells CASSLLRGGELFF.

The chain uses TRBV19 and TRBJ2-1; absent DNA, TCRdb's TRBD2 call cannot be checked. Germline V gene sequence: CDR1 LNHDA, CDR2 SQIVND (reference sequence). The CDR3 is 13 amino acids. The DNA is unrecorded. This chain's CDR3 is CASRLFMGGEQFF.

V gene TRBV11-3 combines with J gene TRBJ1-1. The CDR3 is made up of 13 amino acids. No DNA has been recorded. CDR1 is SGHNT, CDR2 YENEEA, per germline. CDR3 region: CASSQAPGAEAFF.

The chain couples TRBV18 to TRBJ1-4; checking the TCRdb D call of TRBD1 is not possible without DNA. The germline V gene encodes CDR1 KGHSH and CDR2 LQKENI. The CDR3 is 13 residues long. Only the protein sequence is given. CDR3 protein: CASSPGGKEKLFF.

This sequence joins TRBV27 and TRBJ1-4. Per germline, CDR1 MNHEY and CDR2 SMNVEV (reference sequence). This CDR3 comprises 15 residues. The nucleotide record is missing. CDR3 sequence reads: CASSFRVTTNEKLFF.